A single sample gave rise to the 29 T cell receptor beta chains below, sequenced in a study of response to subunit inactivated influenza vaccine. TCRdb re-analysed the RT-PCR reads in MiXCR, keeping a single row per CDR3 protein. The sample records more than 450,000 distinct CDR3 sequences, approximately 11% being singletons. The sample was also linked to a second study, of T cells expressing NK-cell markers. This second study says: Libraries used 5'RACE template switching adding universal primer site and UMIs.

The source was PBMCs from blood, collected on the day of vaccination. The receptors here all came from a man aged 50 to 59 who received an inactivated influenza vaccine.

The sample holds many counts of this clonotype. CDR3 in amino acids: CASSPRNTGELFF. The CDR3 DNA sequence: TGTGCCAGCAGCCCCAGGAACACCGGGGAGCTGTTTTTT. The chain combines TRBV3-1 with TRBJ2-2; no firm D call. CDR1 is LGHDT and CDR2 is YNNKEL in the germline V gene (reference sequence). Trimming removed 4 bases at V and 1 base at J, with 4 bases between. The CDR3 runs to 13 residues.

This chain joins TRBV20-1 and TRBJ2-7; D remains unclear. Trimming took off 6 bases at V and 3 bases at J, with 12 bases between the two ends. The CDR3 is 12 amino acids. Germline values: CDR1 DFQATT, CDR2 SNEGSKA (reference sequence). CDR3 in amino acids: CSAQDGFYEQYF. The CDR3, as DNA: TGCAGTGCCCAAGACGGTTTCTACGAGCAGTACTTC.

This clonotype was counted only a few times. The V and J genes are TRBV27 and TRBJ2-7; TRBD1 is a possible D gene (5 bases). V lost 5 bases and J lost 1, with 18 bases in between. The CDR3 runs to 16 residues. Germline-derived CDR1 and CDR2 are MNHEY and SMNVEV (reference sequence). CDR3 nucleotides: TGTGCCAGCAGTCGGTTGAAGACAGTGGGGTCCTACGAGCAGTACTTC. Its translation is CASSRLKTVGSYEQYF.

The table lists this clonotype with a few counts. V is TRBV24-1 and J is TRBJ2-1, with 9 bases aligning to TRBD2. CDR3 length: 15 amino acids. The germline gives CDR1 KGHDR, CDR2 SFDVKD. V lost 3 bases to trimming and J lost 6 bases; unmatched junction nucleotides: 5. CDR3 amino acids: CATSDPGLAVNEQFF. CDR3 nucleotides: TGTGCCACCAGTGATCCGGGACTAGCCGTCAATGAGCAGTTCTTC.

This clonotype occurred many times. V is TRBV5-1 and J is TRBJ2-7; 7 positions agree with TRBD2. This CDR3 comprises 14 residues. Germline CDR1 is SGHRS and CDR2 is YFSETQ. V was clipped by 0 bases and J by 3 bases; unmatched bases: 3. The CDR3 DNA reads as TGCGCCAGCAGCTTGGGGGACTACAACTACGAGCAGTACTTC. Encoded protein: CASSLGDYNYEQYF. The full variable domain, its missing parts supplied by reference TRBV5-1 and TRBJ2-7, is KAGVTQTPRYLIKTRGQQVTLSCSPISGHRSVSWYQQTPGQGLQFLFEYFSETQRNKGNFPGRFSGRQFSNSRSEMNVSTLELGDSALYLCASSLGDYNYEQYFGPGTRLTVT.

V and J are TRBV7-8 and TRBJ2-1; D gene ambiguous. With 5 bases removed from V and 4 bases from J, the gap between germline ends came to 9 bases. The CDR3 contains 13 residues. Germline CDR1 is SGHVS and CDR2 is FQNEAQ. The chain's CDR3 is CASSNPGYNEQFF. CDR3 bases: TGTGCCAGCAGCAACCCCGGGTACAATGAGCAGTTCTTC. The full variable domain, rest sourced from reference TRBV7-8 and TRBJ2-1, is GAGVSQSPRYKVAKRGQDVALRCDPISGHVSLFWYQQALGQGPEFLTYFQNEAQLDKSGLPSDRFFAERPEGSVSTLKIQRTQQEDSAVYLCASSNPGYNEQFFGPGTRLTVL.

This clonotype was found a few times. V gene TRBV20-1 combines with J gene TRBJ2-2, with unresolved D. The germline V gene encodes CDR1 DFQATT and CDR2 SNEGSKA (reference sequence). CDR3 length equals 12 residues. V gave up 1 base and J gave up 4 bases, with 4 bases separating them. The CDR3 is CSARGTTGELFF. For the CDR3, the DNA is TGCAGTGCTAGAGGAACCACCGGGGAGCTGTTTTTT.

This clonotype was counted a few times. V usage is TRBV5-1 and J usage is TRBJ2-3; TRBD1 might be the D (6 bases). V lost 4 bases and J lost 2, with 11 bases in between. This CDR3 contains 14 residues. Germline loops: CDR1 SGHRS, CDR2 YFSETQ. The CDR3 loop is CASSLRTVTDTQYF. In DNA, the CDR3 is TGCGCCAGCAGCCTAAGGACAGTCACAGATACGCAGTATTTT.

This clonotype has more than one count but fewer than ten. V gene TRBV5-1 combines with J gene TRBJ2-2; D is undetermined. From germline, CDR1 is SGHRS and CDR2 YFSETQ. The CDR3 runs 15 residues. The ends were cut back, 1 base at V and 1 base at J, with 8 bases in the middle. The CDR3 bases are TGCGCCAGCAGCTTGCGAAACTTGAACACCGGGGAGCTGTTTTTT. Protein: CASSLRNLNTGELFF.

This sequence joins TRBV25-1 and TRBJ2-3; TRBD2 might be the D (6 bases). This CDR3 has 16 amino acids. Trimming shortened V by 0 bases and J by 1 base, and 11 bases separated the two germline ends. Germline CDR1 MGHDK, CDR2 SYGVNS. The CDR3 loop reads CASSEYVGGRTDTQYF. The CDR3, as DNA: TGTGCCAGCAGTGAATACGTGGGGGGTCGCACAGATACGCAGTATTTT.

The chain employs TRBV18 and TRBJ2-1; 9 positions match TRBD1. V was clipped by 4 bases and J by 4 bases; unmatched bases: 5. The CDR3 loop spans 15 amino acids. Germline lookup yields CDR1 KGHSH and CDR2 LQKENI. This chain's CDR3 is CASSQRQGGYNEQFF. CDR3 DNA: TGTGCCAGCTCACAAAGACAGGGGGGTTACAATGAGCAGTTCTTC. Full variable domain (outside the CDR3, taken from reference TRBV18 and TRBJ2-1): NAGVMQNPRHLVRRRGQEARLRCSPMKGHSHVYWYRQLPEEGLKFMVYLQKENIIDESGMPKERFSAEFPKEGPSILRIQQVVRGDSAAYFCASSQRQGGYNEQFFGPGTRLTVL.

This chain links TRBV6-4 with TRBJ2-1, with 7 bases that match TRBD2. The junction had 15 bases not matched to a gene; V was cut back by 6 bases and J by 10 bases. The CDR3 loop spans 15 amino acids. Germline V gene data show CDR1 as MRHNA and CDR2 as SNTAGT. The CDR3 region is CASRGGTQLPTEQFF. The CDR3 nucleotides are TGTGCCAGCAGGGGGGGGACCCAACTCCCCACCGAGCAGTTCTTC.

This clonotype was seen a handful of times. This sequence joins TRBV5-1 and TRBJ1-5; D uncertain. Per the germline V gene, CDR1 is SGHRS and CDR2 is YFSETQ. The ends were cut back, 4 bases at V and 3 bases at J, with 17 bases in the middle. The CDR3 is 16 residues long. The CDR3 here is CASSPSPGGINQPQHF. Here the CDR3 DNA reads TGCGCCAGCAGCCCCTCCCCGGGAGGGATCAATCAGCCCCAGCATTTT.

This clonotype was observed at least ten times. The chain has TRBV12-3 or TRBV12-4 and TRBJ1-2; 8 bases are shared with TRBD1. With V trimmed by 5 bases and J by 8 bases, 7 bases remained unmatched. The CDR3 totals 13 residues. This CDR3 is CASSIGTGRGYTF. In DNA form, the CDR3 reads TGTGCCAGCAGTATCGGGACAGGACGAGGCTACACCTTC.

This clonotype turned up a few times. V and J are TRBV20-1 and TRBJ2-3; no clear D. The germline V gene has CDR1 DFQATT and CDR2 SNEGSKA (reference sequence). The V end lost 4 bases, the J end lost 0 bases, and 5 bases lay between the germline ends. CDR3 length equals 12 residues. DNA of the CDR3: TGCAGTGCTACCGGGAGCACAGATACGCAGTATTTT. As protein: CSATGSTDTQYF.

This clonotype turned up a few times. The chain recombines TRBV25-1 with TRBJ2-5; D gene uncertain. The CDR3 is 15 amino acids. The V gene lost 1 base and the J gene lost 2 bases, with 11 bases spanning the gap. The germline CDR1 and CDR2 sequences are MGHDK and SYGVNS. CDR3 sequence (DNA): TGTGCCAGCAGTGAATTGGGCAGCACTCAAGAGACCCAGTACTTC. It is translated as CASSELGSTQETQYF.

The chain employs TRBV12-3 or TRBV12-4 and TRBJ1-5, with 10 positions matching TRBD1. This CDR3 has 16 residues. The V gene end was trimmed by 2 bases and the J gene end by 6 bases; junction bases not matched to a gene: 7. The CDR3: CASSLMLGQGSQPQHF. Written as DNA, the CDR3 is TGTGCCAGCAGTTTAATGTTGGGACAGGGGTCTCAGCCCCAGCATTTT.

The table lists this clonotype with a few counts. The J gene is TRBJ1-1, the V gene TRBV7-9; D gene ambiguous. CDR1 is SEHNR and CDR2 is FQNEAQ in the germline V gene (reference sequence). The CDR3 has 14 amino acids. Trimming left V 4 bases short and J 5 bases short, with 14 bases between. The CDR3 loop is CASSWPGRSTEAFF. In DNA form, the CDR3 reads TGTGCCAGCAGCTGGCCAGGAAGGTCTACTGAAGCTTTCTTT.

This clonotype was detected a few times. The junction differs from germline at one of its ends, possibly a read error. The chain recombines TRBV7-7 with TRBJ2-5, with a weak D call TRBD2 (6 bases). Germline V gene data show CDR1 as SSHAT and CDR2 as FNYEAQ (reference sequence). The CDR3 is 17 amino acids. The CDR3 loop reads CASSLAVSLGRQETQYF. The CDR3 region has the DNA TGTGCTAGCAGCTTAGCGGTCTCTCTGGGACGCCAAGAGACCCAGTACTTC.

The V gene is TRBV20-1, the J gene TRBJ2-1, with TRBD2 identical over 7 bases. Germline V CDR1 and CDR2: DFQATT, SNEGSKA (reference sequence). The length of the CDR3 is 15 residues. V shed 6 bases, J shed 5 bases, and the junction held 13 bases outside the gene matches. The CDR3 region has the DNA TGCAGTGCCTCCAGGTCAGCGGGGACCCACAATGAGCAGTTCTTC. It codes for CSASRSAGTHNEQFF.

This chain joins TRBV11-2 and TRBJ2-2, with D unclear. The CDR3 loop spans 14 amino acids. CDR1 and CDR2 (germline): SGHAT, FQNNGV. V lost 1 base and J lost 4, with 7 bases in between. The CDR3 protein is CASSLVFSTGELFF. CDR3 nucleotides: TGTGCCAGCAGCTTAGTGTTCAGCACCGGGGAGCTGTTTTTT.

The J gene is TRBJ2-5, the V gene TRBV29-1, with 10 bases matching TRBD1. The CDR3 contains 19 residues. The junction had 20 bases not matched to a gene; V was cut back by 2 bases and J by 5 bases. Germline V gene sequence: CDR1 SQVTM, CDR2 ANQGSEA. CDR3 nucleotides: TGCAGCGTTGAATCCCACGGTTACGCGCGTGGGGACAGGGGTGAGACCCAGTACTTC. Residues: CSVESHGYARGDRGETQYF.

This chain connects TRBV7-6 to TRBJ1-6; 9 bases line up with TRBD1. CDR3 length: 13 residues. Germline values: CDR1 SGHVS, CDR2 FNYEAQ. The ends lost 5 bases at V and 9 bases at J; junction bases unmatched: 2. The CDR3 sequence: CASSRDRVSPLHF. The CDR3 coding sequence is TGTGCCAGCAGCAGGGACAGGGTTTCACCCCTCCACTTT. Combining the CDR3 with reference TRBV7-6 and TRBJ1-6 gives the whole variable domain GAGVSQSPRYKVTKRGQDVALRCDPISGHVSLYWYRQALGQGPEFLTYFNYEAQQDKSGLPNDRFSAERPEGSISTLTIQRTEQRDSAMYRCASSRDRVSPLHFGNGTRLTVT.

This clonotype appeared a few times. V gene TRBV5-1 combines with J gene TRBJ2-5; D call uncertain. The germline gives CDR1 SGHRS, CDR2 YFSETQ. CDR3 size: 16 residues. V lost 0 bases to trimming and J lost 2 bases, with 14 bases between them. CDR3 in DNA: TGCGCCAGCAGCTTGGAAAGGACGGGTGGTCAAGAGACCCAGTACTTC. Translating it yields CASSLERTGGQETQYF.

This clonotype has only a few counts. The chain links TRBV29-1 to TRBJ2-3, with a tentative D call TRBD1 (6 bases). Per germline, CDR1 SQVTM and CDR2 ANQGSEA. The length of the CDR3 is 13 residues. Trimming removed 6 bases at V and 2 bases at J, with 12 bases between. Here the CDR3 DNA reads TGCAGCGTCGAGGGGGTTGTCACAGATACGCAGTATTTT. Amino acid sequence: CSVEGVVTDTQYF.

In its sample, this clonotype was seen a few times. The chain recombines TRBV11-1 with TRBJ2-3; 13 bases fit TRBD2. CDR3 length equals 18 residues. CDR1 and CDR2 (germline): SGHAT, FQDESV (reference sequence). The trim removed 5 bases at V and 4 bases at J, leaving 12 bases unmatched. The CDR3 coding sequence is TGTGCCAGCAGCCAACAACCCGGACTAGCGGGAGTGCCAGATACGCAGTATTTT. Its translation is CASSQQPGLAGVPDTQYF.

This clonotype appeared a few times. The chain recombines TRBV24-1 with TRBJ2-3; 8 bases are a match to TRBD1. Germline CDR1 KGHDR, CDR2 SFDVKD. V dropped 12 bases and J dropped 4; count of bases not matched to a gene: 11. The CDR3 extends over 14 amino acids. CDR3 region: CAAGDHRGSDTQYF. The CDR3 DNA is TGTGCCGCCGGGGACCACAGGGGGTCAGATACGCAGTATTTT.

The V gene is TRBV20-1, the J gene TRBJ2-1; D perhaps matches TRBD1 (6 bases). The CDR3 sequence is 14 residues long. V gave up 5 bases and J gave up 0 bases, with 11 bases separating them. Germline V gene lookup returns CDR1 DFQATT and CDR2 SNEGSKA (reference sequence). CDR3: CSALVGGSYNEQFF. The CDR3 bases are TGCAGTGCTCTGGTAGGGGGCTCCTACAATGAGCAGTTCTTC.

This rearrangement joins TRBV6-2 or TRBV6-3 to TRBJ2-5, with a tentative D call TRBD2 (8 bases). The CDR3 spans 20 residues. V lost 0 bases, J lost 5 bases, and 28 bases lay in between. CDR1 is MNHEY and CDR2 is SVGEGT in the germline V gene. The CDR3 is CASSYSIEDRTGLAPETQYF. CDR3 DNA: TGTGCCAGCAGTTACTCGATTGAAGACAGGACAGGACTAGCCCCGGAGACCCAGTACTTC.